The 3 T cell receptor beta chains listed next were all sequenced from one sample in a study of CD8 T cells in Susac syndrome. With random hexamers, reverse transcription was performed on 0.5 to 1 ug of RNA. MiXCR, run by TCRdb on the immunoSEQ multiplex PCR reads, gives a single entry per CDR3 protein. The sample records approximately 300,000 distinct CDR3 sequences, 85% being singletons. Sequencing was done on a sample of CD8+ T cells from PBMCs. These receptors were collected from a human donor with multiple sclerosis.

This chain connects TRBV28 to TRBJ2-7; 10 bases match TRBD2. The CDR3 is made up of 14 amino acids. With 11 bases clipped from V and 2 bases from J, the junction kept 9 bases outside the gene matches. The germline gives CDR1 MDHEN, CDR2 SYDVKM. The CDR3 reads CASLGLAEAYEQYF. The CDR3 bases are TGTGCCTCCTTAGGACTAGCGGAAGCCTACGAGCAGTACTTC.

This chain joins TRBV7-8 and TRBJ2-1, with TRBD2 identical over 10 bases. The CDR3 loop spans 15 amino acids. Germline values: CDR1 SGHVS, CDR2 FQNEAQ. J lost 6 bases, V lost 7 bases, and 9 bases had no gene match. The CDR3 nucleotides are TGTGCCAGCAAGGGAAGGCTAGCGGGAGTCAATGAGCAGTTCTTC. Translated: CASKGRLAGVNEQFF.

The J gene is TRBJ1-4, the V gene TRBV12-3 or TRBV12-4; D is ambiguous. The ends were cut back, 6 bases at V and 5 bases at J, with 19 bases in the middle. CDR3 length: 16 residues. The CDR3 region has the DNA TGTGCCAGCAGACATCAGCCGGGTCCCAAAAATGAAAAACTGTTTTTT. It codes for CASRHQPGPKNEKLFF.